This TCR beta chain was sequenced during a study of molecular identifiers for immune sequencing clone quantification. The CDR3 runs to 15 residues. CDR1 is SQVTM, CDR2 ANQGSEA, per germline. The V end lost 2 bases, the J end lost 3 bases, and 16 bases lay between the germline ends. TCRdb reprocessed the PCR reads via MiXCR and lists one record per CDR3 protein. The table shows over 300,000 distinct CDR3 sequences, with roughly a quarter occurring only once. This receptor was obtained from a human donor in good health. Some libraries in this study had Jurkat cell RNA spiked in. The chain recombines TRBV29-1 with TRBJ1-1; D unresolved. Sequenced sample: naive CD8+ T cells from blood, with Jurkat cell RNA spiked in. Subset meaning: FACS-sorted CD8+CD4-CCR7+CD45RA+ naive T cells. In DNA, the CDR3 is TGCAGCGTTGAATTGAGGGCAGGAAGGTACACTGAAGCTTTCTTT. Amino acid sequence: CSVELRAGRYTEAFF.